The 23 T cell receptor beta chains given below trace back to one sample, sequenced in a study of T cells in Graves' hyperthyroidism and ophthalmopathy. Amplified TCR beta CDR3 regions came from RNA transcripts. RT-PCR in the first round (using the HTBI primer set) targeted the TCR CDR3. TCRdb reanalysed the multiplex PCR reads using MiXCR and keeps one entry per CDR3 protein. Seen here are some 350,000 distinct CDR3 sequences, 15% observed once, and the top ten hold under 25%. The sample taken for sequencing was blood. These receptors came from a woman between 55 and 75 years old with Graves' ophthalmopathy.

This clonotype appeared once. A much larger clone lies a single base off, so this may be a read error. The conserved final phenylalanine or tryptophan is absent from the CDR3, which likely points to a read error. For the CDR3, the DNA is TGTGCCAGCAGCCAAGGGACAGGGACGGATGGCTACACCCTC. It codes for CASSQGTGTDGYTL. The rearrangement joins TRBV3-1 to TRBJ1-2, with 8 bases identical to TRBD1. CDR1 is LGHDT and CDR2 is YNNKEL in the germline V gene (reference sequence). V shed 1 base and J 6 bases; nucleotides not matched to a gene: 4. The CDR3 totals 14 residues.

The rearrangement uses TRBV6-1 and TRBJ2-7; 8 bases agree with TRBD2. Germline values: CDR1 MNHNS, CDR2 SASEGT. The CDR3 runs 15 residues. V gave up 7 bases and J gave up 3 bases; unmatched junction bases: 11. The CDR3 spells CASTHPAGDFYEQYF. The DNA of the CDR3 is TGTGCCAGCACTCACCCAGCGGGAGATTTCTACGAGCAGTACTTC.

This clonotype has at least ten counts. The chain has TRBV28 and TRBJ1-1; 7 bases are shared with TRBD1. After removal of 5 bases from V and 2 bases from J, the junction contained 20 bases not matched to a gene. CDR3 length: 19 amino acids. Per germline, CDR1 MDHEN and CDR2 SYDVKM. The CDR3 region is CASSTVSLLMGQINTEAFF. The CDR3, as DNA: TGTGCCAGCAGTACCGTCTCCCTTCTTATGGGACAGATAAACACTGAAGCTTTCTTT.

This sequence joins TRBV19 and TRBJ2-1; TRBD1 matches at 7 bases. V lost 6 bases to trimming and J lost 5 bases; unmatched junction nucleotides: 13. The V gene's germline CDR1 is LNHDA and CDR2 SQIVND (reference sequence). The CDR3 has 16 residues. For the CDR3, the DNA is TGTGCCAGTAGCGTCCTTACCGGGACAGCAAACAATGAGCAGTTCTTC. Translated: CASSVLTGTANNEQFF. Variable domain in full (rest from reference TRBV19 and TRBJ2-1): DGGITQSPKYLFRKEGQNVTLSCEQNLNHDAMYWYRQDPGQGLRLIYYSQIVNDFQKGDIAEGYSVSREKKESFPLTVTSAQKNPTAFYLCASSVLTGTANNEQFFGPGTRLTVL.

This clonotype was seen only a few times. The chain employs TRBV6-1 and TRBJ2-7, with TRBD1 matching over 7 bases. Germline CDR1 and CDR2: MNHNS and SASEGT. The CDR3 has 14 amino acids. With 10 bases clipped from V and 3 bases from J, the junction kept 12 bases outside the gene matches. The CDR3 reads CAIDIQGEDYEQYF. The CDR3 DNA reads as TGTGCCATCGATATTCAGGGGGAAGACTACGAGCAGTACTTC.

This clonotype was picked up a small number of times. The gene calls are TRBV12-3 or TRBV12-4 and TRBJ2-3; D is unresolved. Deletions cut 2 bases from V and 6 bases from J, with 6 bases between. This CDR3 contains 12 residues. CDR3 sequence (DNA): TGTGCCAGCAGTTTATTCTTGGATACGCAGTATTTT. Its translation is CASSLFLDTQYF.

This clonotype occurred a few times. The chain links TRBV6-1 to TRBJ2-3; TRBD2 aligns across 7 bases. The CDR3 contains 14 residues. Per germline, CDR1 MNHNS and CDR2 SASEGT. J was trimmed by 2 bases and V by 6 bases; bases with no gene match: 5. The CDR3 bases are TGTGCCAGCAGCCTACGGGGGGACACAGATACGCAGTATTTT. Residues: CASSLRGDTDTQYF.

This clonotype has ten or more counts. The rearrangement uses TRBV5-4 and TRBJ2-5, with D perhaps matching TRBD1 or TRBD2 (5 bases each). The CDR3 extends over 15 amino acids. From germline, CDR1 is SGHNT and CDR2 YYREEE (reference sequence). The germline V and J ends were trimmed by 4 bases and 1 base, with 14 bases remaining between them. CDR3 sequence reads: CASSRIGTVQETQYF. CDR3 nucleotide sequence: TGTGCCAGCAGCCGGATAGGGACGGTCCAAGAGACCCAGTACTTC. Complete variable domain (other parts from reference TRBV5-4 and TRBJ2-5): ETGVTQSPTHLIKTRGQQVTLRCSSQSGHNTVSWYQQALGQGPQFIFQYYREEENGRGNFPPRFSGLQFPNYSSELNVNALELDDSALYLCASSRIGTVQETQYFGPGTRLLVL.

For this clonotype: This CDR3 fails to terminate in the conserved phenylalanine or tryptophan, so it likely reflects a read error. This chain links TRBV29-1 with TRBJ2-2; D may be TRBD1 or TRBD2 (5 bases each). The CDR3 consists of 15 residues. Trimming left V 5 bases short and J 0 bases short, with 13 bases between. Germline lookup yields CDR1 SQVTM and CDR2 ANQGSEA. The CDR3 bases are TGCAGCGTTCGGCCTCGGGGCTCGAACACCGGGGAGCTGTTTCTT. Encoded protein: CSVRPRGSNTGELFL.

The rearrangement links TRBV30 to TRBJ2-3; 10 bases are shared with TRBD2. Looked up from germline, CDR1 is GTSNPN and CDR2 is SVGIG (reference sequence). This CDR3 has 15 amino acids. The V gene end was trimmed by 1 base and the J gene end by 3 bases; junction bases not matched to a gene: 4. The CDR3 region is CAWSGLAGATDTQYF. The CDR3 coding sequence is TGTGCCTGGAGTGGGCTAGCGGGAGCAACAGATACGCAGTATTTT.

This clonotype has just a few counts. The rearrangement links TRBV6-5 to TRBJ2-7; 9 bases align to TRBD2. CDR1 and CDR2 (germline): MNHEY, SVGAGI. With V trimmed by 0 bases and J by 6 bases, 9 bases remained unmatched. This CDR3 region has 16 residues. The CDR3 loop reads CASSYSVAGGPSEQYF. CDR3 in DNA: TGTGCCAGCAGTTACTCGGTGGCGGGAGGGCCTAGCGAGCAGTACTTC.

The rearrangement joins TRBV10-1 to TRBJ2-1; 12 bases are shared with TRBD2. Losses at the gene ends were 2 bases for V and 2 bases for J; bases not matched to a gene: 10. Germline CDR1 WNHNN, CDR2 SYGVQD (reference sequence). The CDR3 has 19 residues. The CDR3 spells CASSEARLAGASAYNEQFF. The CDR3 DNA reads TGCGCCAGCAGTGAGGCCCGACTAGCGGGAGCCAGCGCCTACAATGAGCAGTTCTTC.

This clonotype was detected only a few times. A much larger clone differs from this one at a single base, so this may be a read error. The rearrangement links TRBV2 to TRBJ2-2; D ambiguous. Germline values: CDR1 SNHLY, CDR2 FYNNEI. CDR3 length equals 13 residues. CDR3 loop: CTSSEANTGELFF. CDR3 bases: TGTACCAGCAGTGAAGCAAACACCGGGGAGCTGTTTTTT.

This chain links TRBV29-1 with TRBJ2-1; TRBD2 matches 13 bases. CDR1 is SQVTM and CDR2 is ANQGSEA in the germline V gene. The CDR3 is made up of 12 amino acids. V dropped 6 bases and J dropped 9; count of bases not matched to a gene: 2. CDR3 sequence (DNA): TGCAGCGTGACTAGCGGGAGGACTGAGCAGTTCTTC. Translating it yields CSVTSGRTEQFF.

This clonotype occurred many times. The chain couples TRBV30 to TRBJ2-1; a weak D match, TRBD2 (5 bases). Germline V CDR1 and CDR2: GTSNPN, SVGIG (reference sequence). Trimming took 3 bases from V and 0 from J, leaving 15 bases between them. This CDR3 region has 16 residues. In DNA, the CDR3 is TGTGCCTGGAGAAACCGGAGGTCCAGCTCCTACAATGAGCAGTTCTTC. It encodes CAWRNRRSSSYNEQFF.

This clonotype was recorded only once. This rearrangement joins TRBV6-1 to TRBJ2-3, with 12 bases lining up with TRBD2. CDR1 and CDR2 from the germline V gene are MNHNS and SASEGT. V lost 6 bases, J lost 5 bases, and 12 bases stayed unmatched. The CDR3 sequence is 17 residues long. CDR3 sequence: CASSLTLAGGPGDTQYF. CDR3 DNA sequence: TGTGCCAGCAGCCTCACGCTAGCGGGAGGGCCTGGAGATACGCAGTATTTT.

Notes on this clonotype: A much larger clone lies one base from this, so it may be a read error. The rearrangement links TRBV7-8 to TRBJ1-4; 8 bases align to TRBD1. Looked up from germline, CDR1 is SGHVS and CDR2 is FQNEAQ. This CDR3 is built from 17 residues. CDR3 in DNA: TGTGCCAGCAGTCAGGACAGGGCGAGAAGGACTAATGAAGAACTGTTTTTT. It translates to CASSQDRARRTNEELFF.

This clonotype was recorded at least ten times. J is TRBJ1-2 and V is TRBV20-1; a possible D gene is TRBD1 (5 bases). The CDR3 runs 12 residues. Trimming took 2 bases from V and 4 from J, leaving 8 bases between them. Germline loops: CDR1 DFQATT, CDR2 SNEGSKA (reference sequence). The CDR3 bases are TGCAGTGCTAGAAAGACAGTCTATGGCTACACCTTC. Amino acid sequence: CSARKTVYGYTF.

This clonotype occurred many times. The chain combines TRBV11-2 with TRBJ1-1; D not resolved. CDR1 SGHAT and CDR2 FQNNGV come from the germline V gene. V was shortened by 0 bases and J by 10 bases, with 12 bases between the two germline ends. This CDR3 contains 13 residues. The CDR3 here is CASSLDSGVRAFF. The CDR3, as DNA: TGTGCCAGCAGCTTAGATTCGGGCGTGCGAGCTTTCTTT.

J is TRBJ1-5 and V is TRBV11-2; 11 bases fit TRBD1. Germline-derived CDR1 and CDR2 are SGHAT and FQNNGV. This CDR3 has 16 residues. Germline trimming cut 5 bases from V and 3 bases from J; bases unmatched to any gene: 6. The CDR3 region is CASSRDRGGDNQPQHF. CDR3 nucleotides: TGTGCCAGCAGCCGGGACAGGGGGGGGGACAATCAGCCCCAGCATTTT. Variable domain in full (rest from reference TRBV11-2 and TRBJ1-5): EAGVAQSPRYKIIEKRQSVAFWCNPISGHATLYWYQQILGQGPKLLIQFQNNGVVDDSQLPKDRFSAERLKGVDSTLKIQPAKLEDSAVYLCASSRDRGGDNQPQHFGDGTRLSIL.

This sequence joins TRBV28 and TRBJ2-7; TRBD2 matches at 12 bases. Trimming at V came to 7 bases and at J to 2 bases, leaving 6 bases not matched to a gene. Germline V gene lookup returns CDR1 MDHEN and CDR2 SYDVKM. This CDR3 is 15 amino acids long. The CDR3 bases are TGTGCCAGCACCCCAGGACTAGCGGGACCCTACGAGCAGTACTTC. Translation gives CASTPGLAGPYEQYF.

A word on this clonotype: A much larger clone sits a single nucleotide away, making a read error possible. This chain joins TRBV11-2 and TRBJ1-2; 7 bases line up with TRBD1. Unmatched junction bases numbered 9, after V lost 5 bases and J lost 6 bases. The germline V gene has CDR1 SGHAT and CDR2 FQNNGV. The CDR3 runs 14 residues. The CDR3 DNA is TGTGCCAGCAGCCAAGACAGGGAGGGCCATGGCTACACCTTC. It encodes CASSQDREGHGYTF.

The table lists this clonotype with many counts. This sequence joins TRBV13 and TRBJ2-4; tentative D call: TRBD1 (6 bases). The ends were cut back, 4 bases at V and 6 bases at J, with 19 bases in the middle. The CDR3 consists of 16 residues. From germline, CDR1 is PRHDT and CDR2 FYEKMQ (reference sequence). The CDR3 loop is CASSSGQLLSGNIQYF. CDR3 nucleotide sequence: TGTGCCAGCAGCTCCGGACAGCTCCTCTCGGGAAACATTCAGTACTTC.